Detailed here is one T cell receptor (beta chain). The antigen remains unidentified. These data originate in a study of T cell repertoires in cytomegalovirus infection. The CDR3 contains 14 residues. Deletions cut 6 bases from V and 2 bases from J, with 14 bases between. Study findings and constraints: Within the response measured ex vivo, HLA-C-restricted CMV-specific TCR beta clonotypes were dominant.

TCRdb reanalysed the reads using MiXCR and keeps one entry per CDR3 protein. This table has over 150,000 distinct CDR3 sequences, 15% to 20% appearing once. This receptor was identified in a human donor in good health (CMV status not recorded). Some clones in this sample may be carry-over from other donors' samples. The chain links TRBV12-3 or TRBV12-4 to TRBJ2-7; D ambiguous. The sequenced sample consisted of CD8+ T cells from PBMCs. CDR3 nucleotides: TGTGCCAGCAGCACAGAACGACACCCCTACGAGCAGTACTTC. Translated: CASSTERHPYEQYF.